A selection of T cell receptor beta chains follows, all from one sample in a study of cytomegalovirus exposure and HLA in healthy donors. Clones were sequenced by immunoSEQ multiplex PCR, and TCRdb holds only the in-frame ones, with some missing. The sample has around 170,000 clones, over 65% seen once. Sequences were obtained from PBMCs. The receptors stem from a woman aged 45-65 years in good health and CMV-seropositive. CDR3s leave out the opening cysteine and the closing phenylalanine or tryptophan. A D gene is named only where the DNA matches it firmly. Only some rows state a clone size, as once, few, many or a class for expanded clones.

J gene: TRBJ1-1; D gene: TRBD1; V gene: TRBV9; clone size: -; CDR3 protein: ASSPPGADRGHTEAF
J gene: TRBJ1-3; D gene: -; V gene: TRBV5-1; clone size: -; CDR3 protein: ASSSGDGNTIY
J gene: TRBJ1-2; D gene: TRBD1; V gene: TRBV10-1; clone size: -; CDR3 protein: ASSPRQGGGYT
J gene: TRBJ2-2; D gene: TRBD1; V gene: TRBV7-3; clone size: -; CDR3 protein: ASSLRDRGPGELF
J gene: TRBJ2-1; D gene: -; V gene: TRBV5-1; clone size: -; CDR3 protein: ASSLVAGSNEQF
J gene: TRBJ2-2; D gene: -; V gene: TRBV7-8; clone size: -; CDR3 protein: ASSLATSNTGELF
J gene: TRBJ2-3; D gene: TRBD1; V gene: TRBV7-9; clone size: few; CDR3 protein: ASSYRQGFSDTQY
J gene: TRBJ1-5; D gene: -; V gene: TRBV2; clone size: -; CDR3 protein: ASSEALGGGNQPQH
J gene: TRBJ2-7; D gene: TRBD1; V gene: TRBV7-9; clone size: -; CDR3 protein: ASSLGVTGGAYEQY
J gene: TRBJ1-1; D gene: TRBD1; V gene: TRBV5-1; clone size: -; CDR3 protein: ASSFSYGTGIRDQLENTEAF
J gene: TRBJ2-5; D gene: TRBD2; V gene: TRBV9; clone size: -; CDR3 protein: ASSGSSGGAETQY
J gene: TRBJ2-5; D gene: -; V gene: TRBV7-9; clone size: -; CDR3 protein: ASSVSLTIQETQY
J gene: TRBJ1-5; D gene: -; V gene: TRBV19; clone size: -; CDR3 protein: ASSPSQGWEGPQH
J gene: TRBJ2-3; D gene: -; V gene: TRBV15; clone size: few; CDR3 protein: ATSRDSVDTQY
J gene: TRBJ1-4; D gene: -; V gene: TRBV4-1; clone size: -; CDR3 protein: ASSQNQGNEKLF
J gene: TRBJ1-4; D gene: TRBD1; V gene: TRBV5-1; clone size: -; CDR3 protein: ASSLAGGAREKLF
J gene: TRBJ2-3; D gene: -; V gene: TRBV7-9; clone size: -; CDR3 protein: ASSLGLSTDTQY
J gene: TRBJ1-6; D gene: TRBD1; V gene: TRBV5-1; clone size: -; CDR3 protein: ASSQGQGDNSPLH
J gene: TRBJ1-2; D gene: TRBD1; V gene: TRBV19; clone size: -; CDR3 protein: ASSIETGGADYGYT
J gene: TRBJ2-7; D gene: -; V gene: TRBV5-1; clone size: -; CDR3 protein: ASSLDDRISYEQY
J gene: TRBJ2-1; D gene: -; V gene: TRBV6-6; clone size: -; CDR3 protein: ASSPSTPGYNEQF
J gene: TRBJ1-2; D gene: TRBD1; V gene: TRBV30; clone size: -; CDR3 protein: ASDREHYGDYT
J gene: TRBJ2-2; D gene: TRBD2; V gene: TRBV11-2; clone size: -; CDR3 protein: ASSLEGGKNTGELF
J gene: TRBJ1-5; D gene: -; V gene: TRBV19; clone size: -; CDR3 protein: ASADNPNQPQH
J gene: TRBJ2-3; D gene: -; V gene: TRBV29-1; clone size: -; CDR3 protein: SVAQISTDTQY
J gene: TRBJ2-1; D gene: -; V gene: TRBV7-2; clone size: -; CDR3 protein: ASSRKIKQGEGEQF
J gene: TRBJ2-3; D gene: -; V gene: TRBV4-3; clone size: -; CDR3 protein: ASSQDRIAMTDTQY
J gene: TRBJ1-2; D gene: TRBD1; V gene: TRBV5-6; clone size: -; CDR3 protein: ASTQGGLIGYT
J gene: TRBJ2-3; D gene: -; V gene: TRBV9; clone size: once; CDR3 protein: ASSVRGSTDTQY
J gene: TRBJ1-4; D gene: -; V gene: TRBV27; clone size: -; CDR3 protein: ASSLRKIDEKLF
J gene: TRBJ1-4; D gene: -; V gene: TRBV5-5; clone size: -; CDR3 protein: ASSIRTGDGNEKLF
J gene: TRBJ2-3; D gene: -; V gene: TRBV6-5; clone size: -; CDR3 protein: ASKDGVADTQY
J gene: TRBJ2-7; D gene: -; V gene: TRBV4-1; clone size: few; CDR3 protein: ASSQGGLTWDEQY
J gene: TRBJ1-4; D gene: -; V gene: TRBV6-1; clone size: -; CDR3 protein: ASSKTGVNEKLF
J gene: TRBJ2-1; D gene: -; V gene: TRBV9; clone size: -; CDR3 protein: ASSVATGGVHNEQF
J gene: TRBJ1-1; D gene: -; V gene: TRBV6-5; clone size: few; CDR3 protein: ASSQTGGLEAF
J gene: TRBJ1-2; D gene: TRBD1; V gene: TRBV6-6; clone size: few; CDR3 protein: ASSPQTGATYGYT
J gene: -; D gene: -; V gene: TRBV7-9; clone size: -; CDR3 protein: SSTGSQISYEQY
J gene: -; D gene: -; V gene: TRBV6-5; clone size: -; CDR3 protein: ASSRQGYEQY
J gene: TRBJ1-2; D gene: TRBD1; V gene: TRBV25-1; clone size: -; CDR3 protein: ASSEWTGSGYT
J gene: TRBJ2-3; D gene: TRBD2; V gene: TRBV7-9; clone size: once; CDR3 protein: ASSPMLAGVSTDTQY
J gene: TRBJ1-1; D gene: -; V gene: TRBV4-1; clone size: -; CDR3 protein: ASSQGMTEAF
J gene: TRBJ1-2; D gene: TRBD1; V gene: TRBV29-1; clone size: -; CDR3 protein: SVTDPGGSGYT
J gene: TRBJ1-1; D gene: -; V gene: TRBV9; clone size: -; CDR3 protein: ASSPRGSMNTEAF
J gene: TRBJ2-4; D gene: -; V gene: TRBV27; clone size: -; CDR3 protein: ASSTDRLTKNIQY
J gene: TRBJ2-6; D gene: TRBD1; V gene: TRBV6-5; clone size: -; CDR3 protein: ATTDRGNGANVLT
J gene: TRBJ1-1; D gene: -; V gene: TRBV7-8; clone size: -; CDR3 protein: ASSTASGGRTEAF
J gene: TRBJ1-6; D gene: -; V gene: TRBV2; clone size: -; CDR3 protein: ASSGGRRGLAWEPLH
J gene: TRBJ1-6; D gene: TRBD1; V gene: TRBV2; clone size: few; CDR3 protein: AKGQGDSPLH
J gene: TRBJ1-6; D gene: -; V gene: TRBV21-1; clone size: few; CDR3 protein: ASSSHPTGLPRVGYNSPLH
J gene: TRBJ1-2; D gene: TRBD1; V gene: TRBV7-9; clone size: -; CDR3 protein: ASSLTGVGYT
J gene: TRBJ2-1; D gene: TRBD2; V gene: TRBV7-7; clone size: -; CDR3 protein: ASSLVSGGDNEQF
J gene: TRBJ1-5; D gene: -; V gene: TRBV6-5; clone size: -; CDR3 protein: ASTGVRIVNQPQH
J gene: TRBJ1-2; D gene: -; V gene: TRBV6-5; clone size: -; CDR3 protein: ASSQQGPLFGYT
J gene: TRBJ2-1; D gene: -; V gene: TRBV9; clone size: -; CDR3 protein: ASSVGWSGNNEQF